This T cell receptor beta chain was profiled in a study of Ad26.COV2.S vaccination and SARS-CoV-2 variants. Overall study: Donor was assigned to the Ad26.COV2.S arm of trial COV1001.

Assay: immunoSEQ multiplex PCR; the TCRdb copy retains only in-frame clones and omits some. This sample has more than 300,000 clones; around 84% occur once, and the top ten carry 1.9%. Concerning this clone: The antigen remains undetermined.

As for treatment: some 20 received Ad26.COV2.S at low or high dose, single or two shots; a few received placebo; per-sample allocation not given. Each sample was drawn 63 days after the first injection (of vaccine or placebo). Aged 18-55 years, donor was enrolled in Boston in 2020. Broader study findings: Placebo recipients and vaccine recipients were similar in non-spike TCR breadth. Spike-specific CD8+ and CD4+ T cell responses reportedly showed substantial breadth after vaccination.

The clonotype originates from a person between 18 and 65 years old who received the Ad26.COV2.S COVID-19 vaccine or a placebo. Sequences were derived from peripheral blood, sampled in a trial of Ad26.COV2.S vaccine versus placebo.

CDR3 loop: CASSLGSLAGQETQYF. As DNA, the CDR3 is TGTGCCAGCAGCTTGGGGAGTCTAGCGGGACAAGAGACCCAGTACTTC. The rearrangement links TRBV7-2 to TRBJ2-5, with 9 bases that match TRBD2. Trimming at V came to 3 bases and at J to 2 bases, leaving 7 bases not matched to a gene. Germline CDR1 SGHTA, CDR2 FQGNSA. The CDR3 has 16 amino acids. Supplemented by reference TRBV7-2 and TRBJ2-5, the full variable domain reads GAGVSQSPSNKVTEKGKDVELRCDPISGHTALYWYRQSLGQGLEFLIYFQGNSAPDKSGLPSDRFSAERTGGSVSTLTIQRTQQEDSAVYLCASSLGSLAGQETQYFGPGTRLLVL.